This TCR beta chain was recovered during a study of Graves' ophthalmopathy and Graves' hyperthyroidism. Study information: Before any treatment was given, at initial diagnosis, peripheral blood was collected.

RNA transcripts were the template, and TCR beta CDR3 regions were amplified from them. RT-PCR in the first round used HTBI primers; a second-round multiplex PCR followed. Via MiXCR, TCRdb re-called the multiplex PCR reads, giving one row per CDR3 protein. The sample yields roughly 350,000 distinct CDR3 sequences, approximately 17% seen once. This clonotype was observed once. The CDR3 is 13 residues long. V was trimmed by 4 bases and J by 5 bases, leaving 12 bases between them. CDR1 MDHEN and CDR2 SYDVKM come from the germline V gene. The term stable hyperthyroidism indicated an absence of ophthalmopathy within 18 months of follow-up.

The rearrangement joins TRBV28 to TRBJ2-7, with D unclear. This TCR was recovered from an adult woman with stable Graves' hyperthyroidism. Sample: peripheral blood. The CDR3 DNA follows: TGTGCCAGCAGTTCTCCAGAGAGGAACGAGCAGTACTTC. Its translation: CASSSPERNEQYF.